The clone carrying this T cell receptor beta chain appeared once. Germline-derived CDR1 and CDR2 are MDHEN and SYDVKM. This CDR3 comprises 17 residues. J gave up 4 bases and V 5 bases, and 13 bases lay outside the gene matches. The source of the PBMCs was 9.5 to 10 ml of fresh peripheral blood. The sample belongs to a study of Graves' ophthalmopathy and Graves' hyperthyroidism. Investigators amplified TCR beta CDR3 regions from RNA transcripts. An opening RT-PCR round employed HTBI primers and preceded a second-round multiplex PCR. TCRdb processed the multiplex PCR reads anew with MiXCR; each CDR3 protein has one entry. The sample lists about 180,000 distinct CDR3 sequences; 30% to 45% were seen once.

This rearrangement joins TRBV28 to TRBJ2-5, with 10 positions matching TRBD1. The sequence was obtained from a woman in her thirties or forties with Graves' ophthalmopathy. Input material: peripheral blood. CDR3 in amino acids: CASSPQPGQGGLETQYF. The CDR3, as DNA: TGTGCCAGCAGTCCCCAACCCGGACAGGGGGGACTAGAGACCCAGTACTTC.